These 2 T cell receptor beta chains were all obtained from the same sample, sequenced in a study of siplizumab effects on memory and regulatory T cells. TCRdb's copy holds only in-frame clones and misses some; the assay was immunoSEQ multiplex PCR. Counted here are approximately 100,000 clones, just under 95% occurring once; the ten biggest clones make up approximately 1.4%. Sequencing was carried out using non-Treg CD4+ T cells sorted from blood. These receptors were taken from a human donor in good health.

This chain connects TRBV7-2 to TRBJ1-5; D might be TRBD1 (5 bases). The germline V gene encodes CDR1 SGHTA and CDR2 FQGNSA. The CDR3 contains 16 residues. V was clipped by 1 base and J by 4 bases, with 14 bases between them. The CDR3 is CASSLGRVRGNQPQHF. The CDR3 coding sequence is TGTGCCAGCAGCTTAGGGAGGGTTCGGGGGAATCAGCCCCAGCATTTT.

This clone was detected only once. The chain carries TRBV5-1 and TRBJ2-4, with 7 nucleotides matching TRBD2. V dropped 0 bases and J dropped 8; count of bases not matched to a gene: 2. Per the germline V gene, CDR1 is SGHRS and CDR2 is YFSETQ. This CDR3 comprises 13 residues. The CDR3 bases are TGCGCCAGCAGCTTGGGGAGCGGGGACATTCAGTACTTC. This codes for CASSLGSGDIQYF.